These 24 T cell receptor beta chains originate from one sample sequenced in a study of T-cell memory formation after mild COVID-19 (dated by TCRdb to about 2021). Libraries came from 5' RACE. TCRdb records Illumina NovaSeq 6000 as the sequencer. The public reads were reanalyzed by TCRdb: fastp trimming at Q25, MiXCR alignment, in-frame beta chains only. Records with the same CDR3 protein are collapsed into one entry carrying the most frequent genes and DNA. The sample table records 580,000 or so distinct CDR3 sequences; roughly 17% of these occur just once. The ten largest clones capture just over 8% of the sample. Source material: PBMCs or a T cell subset sorted from them (not recorded which). These receptor sequences come from an adult woman who had mild COVID-19 (a few samples of this study predate the infection). The sample titles of this study are shuffled in the database, so cell type and time point are left out; the donor was told from shared clones.

This chain uses TRBV29-1 with TRBJ1-1; D call uncertain. The ends were cut back, 0 bases at V and 6 bases at J, with 5 bases in the middle. CDR1 is SQVTM and CDR2 is ANQGSEA in the germline V gene. The CDR3 contains 11 residues. In DNA, the CDR3 is TGCAGCGTTGAAGATCGGGCTGAAGCTTTCTTT. Translated, it gives CSVEDRAEAFF. The entire variable domain, with the rest obtained from reference TRBV29-1 and TRBJ1-1, is as follows: SAVISQKPSRDICQRGTSLTIQCQVDSQVTMMFWYRQQPGQSLTLIATANQGSEATYESGFVIDKFPISRPNLTFSTLTVSNMSPEDSSIYLCSVEDRAEAFFGQGTRLTVV.

This clonotype was detected only a few times. The V gene is TRBV7-9, the J gene TRBJ2-1; 7 bases are a match to TRBD2. V was clipped by 0 bases and J by 15 bases; unmatched bases: 5. The CDR3 consists of 12 residues. From germline, CDR1 is SEHNR and CDR2 FQNEAQ (reference sequence). The CDR3 reads CASSLALGEGFF. Written as DNA, the CDR3 is TGTGCCAGCAGCTTAGCGCTAGGGGAGGGGTTCTTC.

The V and J genes are TRBV4-3 and TRBJ2-3; maybe TRBD2 (5 bases). Germline lookup yields CDR1 LGHNA and CDR2 YSLEER. This CDR3 region has 15 residues. Trimming took 0 bases from V and 8 from J, leaving 15 bases between them. CDR3 DNA sequence: TGCGCCAGCAGCCAAGATCGGGTTAGCGATAGTACGCAGTATTTT. This gives the protein CASSQDRVSDSTQYF.

V gene TRBV12-3 or TRBV12-4 combines with J gene TRBJ2-3; D remains ambiguous. The CDR3 extends over 13 amino acids. V shed 2 bases and J shed 5 bases, with 8 bases lying between them. The CDR3 DNA sequence: TGTGCCAGCAGTTTAACCCTGGTAGATACGCAGTATTTT. This codes for CASSLTLVDTQYF.

This clonotype was detected only a few times. V is TRBV3-1 and J is TRBJ2-7, with 9 nucleotides matching TRBD1. Germline CDR1 is LGHDT and CDR2 is YNNKEL (reference sequence). Trimming cost V 0 bases and J 1 base; bases outside gene matches: 10. The CDR3 is 18 residues long. CDR3 sequence reads: CASSQDPPTGGLSYEQYF. In DNA form, the CDR3 reads TGTGCCAGCAGCCAAGATCCCCCAACAGGGGGCCTTTCCTACGAGCAGTACTTC.

The rearrangement links TRBV29-1 to TRBJ1-1; D is unresolved. CDR1 and CDR2 from the germline V gene are SQVTM and ANQGSEA. The CDR3 extends over 13 amino acids. Deletions cut 3 bases from V and 0 bases from J, with 8 bases between. The CDR3 region is CSVEHRMNTEAFF. DNA for the CDR3: TGCAGCGTTGAGCACAGAATGAACACTGAAGCTTTCTTT.

The rearrangement uses TRBV19 and TRBJ2-6; either TRBD1 or TRBD2 may fit D (5 bases each). The CDR3 has 16 residues. The V end was cut by 3 bases, the J end by 0 bases, with 9 bases between. Germline V lookup: CDR1 LNHDA, CDR2 SQIVND (reference sequence). CDR3 nucleotides: TGTGCCAGTAGTATGCCGGGGCGCTCTGGGGCCAACGTCCTGACTTTC. This gives the protein CASSMPGRSGANVLTF.

This clonotype was recorded a few times. V gene TRBV11-2 combines with J gene TRBJ2-1; tentatively, D is TRBD2 (6 bases). Germline V gives CDR1 SGHAT, CDR2 FQNNGV. The CDR3 spans 14 residues. The V end lost 2 bases, the J end lost 9 bases, and 14 bases lay between the germline ends. In nucleotides, the CDR3 is TGTGCCAGCAGCTTAAATCGGGGGAAGGGTGAGCAGTTCTTC. This sequence encodes CASSLNRGKGEQFF. Together with reference TRBV11-2 and TRBJ2-1, the CDR3 gives the full variable domain: EAGVAQSPRYKIIEKRQSVAFWCNPISGHATLYWYQQILGQGPKLLIQFQNNGVVDDSQLPKDRFSAERLKGVDSTLKIQPAKLEDSAVYLCASSLNRGKGEQFFGPGTRLTVL.

This clonotype was counted many times. The chain recombines TRBV7-2 with TRBJ2-7; D is uncertain. The CDR3 spans 11 residues. Trimming took 7 bases from V and 7 from J, leaving 11 bases between them. Germline V CDR1 and CDR2: SGHTA, FQGNSA. CDR3: CASTNLGEQYF. The CDR3 nucleotides read TGTGCCAGCACCAATCTGGGGGAGCAGTACTTC. The variable domain in full, with the rest retrieved from reference TRBV7-2 and TRBJ2-7, is GAGVSQSPSNKVTEKGKDVELRCDPISGHTALYWYRQSLGQGLEFLIYFQGNSAPDKSGLPSDRFSAERTGGSVSTLTIQRTQQEDSAVYLCASTNLGEQYFGPGTRLTVT.

This clonotype was seen a handful of times. The chain joins TRBV6-5 to TRBJ2-1, with D perhaps given as TRBD1 or TRBD2 (6 bases each). The CDR3 totals 13 residues. Looked up from germline, CDR1 is MNHEY and CDR2 is SVGAGI. V lost 8 bases, J lost 5 bases, and 13 bases lay in between. The CDR3 sequence is CASYGGSHNEQFF. Written as DNA, the CDR3 is TGTGCCAGCTACGGGGGCAGCCACAATGAGCAGTTCTTC.

The V call is TRBV5-1, the J call TRBJ2-3, with D maybe TRBD1 (5 bases). V was cut by 4 bases and J by 6 bases, with 9 bases left in between. This CDR3 region has 12 residues. Germline lookup yields CDR1 SGHRS and CDR2 YFSETQ. Here the CDR3 DNA reads TGCGCCAGCAGCCCAGGGATCGATACGCAGTATTTT. Translation gives CASSPGIDTQYF. Variable domain in full (rest from reference TRBV5-1 and TRBJ2-3): KAGVTQTPRYLIKTRGQQVTLSCSPISGHRSVSWYQQTPGQGLQFLFEYFSETQRNKGNFPGRFSGRQFSNSRSEMNVSTLELGDSALYLCASSPGIDTQYFGPGTRLTVL.

In its sample, this clonotype was seen a few times. The chain uses TRBV7-2 and TRBJ1-4; a weak D match, TRBD1 (5 bases). The ends were cut back, 5 bases at V and 11 bases at J, with 12 bases in the middle. The CDR3 spans 12 residues. Germline CDR1 and CDR2: SGHTA and FQGNSA. Written as DNA, the CDR3 is TGTGCCAGCAGCCCAGTAGGGGAGAAACTGTTTTTT. It is translated as CASSPVGEKLFF.

This clonotype was seen a few times. This chain connects TRBV5-1 to TRBJ2-3; D is undetermined. This CDR3 spans 14 amino acids. Germline V CDR1 and CDR2: SGHRS, YFSETQ. Deletions cut 4 bases from V and 4 bases from J, with 13 bases between. The CDR3: CASSHEGEADTQYF. The CDR3 coding sequence is TGCGCCAGCAGCCATGAAGGCGAAGCAGATACGCAGTATTTT.

This rearrangement joins TRBV20-1 to TRBJ2-1, with 9 positions matching TRBD1. Germline CDR1 reads DFQATT; CDR2 reads SNEGSKA (reference sequence). Germline trimming cut 3 bases from V and 9 bases from J; bases unmatched to any gene: 12. The CDR3 length is 15 residues. CDR3 in amino acids: CSASLGQGIGSEQFF. The CDR3, as DNA: TGCAGTGCTAGTTTGGGACAGGGAATAGGCAGTGAGCAGTTCTTC.

This clonotype was recorded a few times. The rearrangement uses TRBV11-3 and TRBJ2-3; TRBD2 agrees at 16 bases. Germline V gene sequence: CDR1 SGHNT, CDR2 YENEEA. The V gene end was trimmed by 4 bases and the J gene end by 7 bases; junction bases not matched to a gene: 11. This CDR3 spans 18 amino acids. The CDR3 DNA reads as TGTGCCAGCAGCTGGACCCTGGGACTAGCGGGAGGGCCAAATACGCAGTATTTT. Translation: CASSWTLGLAGGPNTQYF.

This clonotype was found a few times. The gene calls are TRBV7-3 and TRBJ2-2; 10 bases fit TRBD1. Germline CDR1 is SGHTA and CDR2 is FQGTGA. Unmatched junction bases numbered 6, after V lost 4 bases and J lost 7 bases. There are 15 residues in the CDR3. The chain's CDR3 is CASSSGTGVFGELFF. The CDR3 nucleotides are TGTGCCAGCAGCTCAGGGACAGGGGTTTTCGGGGAGCTGTTTTTT.

The chain is built from TRBV5-1 and TRBJ2-7; no clear D. The V gene lost 7 bases and the J gene lost 0 bases, with 14 bases spanning the gap. This CDR3 is built from 14 residues. CDR1 is SGHRS and CDR2 is YFSETQ in the germline V gene. The CDR3 sequence: CASGSPGISYEQYF. Here the CDR3 DNA reads TGCGCCAGCGGTTCCCCGGGTATCTCCTACGAGCAGTACTTC.

Only a few counts were recorded for this clonotype. This chain links TRBV12-3 or TRBV12-4 with TRBJ2-7; 10 bases are a match to TRBD2. With 4 bases clipped from V and 6 bases from J, the junction kept 6 bases outside the gene matches. The CDR3 is 14 residues long. CDR3 protein: CASSYSSGRGEQYF. As DNA, the CDR3 is TGTGCCAGCAGTTATTCTAGCGGGAGAGGCGAGCAGTACTTC.

This chain connects TRBV5-5 to TRBJ1-5, with D perhaps matching TRBD1 (6 bases). CDR1 is SGHKS and CDR2 is YYEKEE in the germline V gene (reference sequence). This CDR3 has 15 amino acids. Trimming removed 2 bases from V and 4 bases from J, with 13 bases in between. The CDR3 region is CASSFATGINQPQHF. For the CDR3, the DNA is TGTGCCAGCAGCTTTGCGACAGGAATAAATCAGCCCCAGCATTTT.

The sample holds a few counts of this clonotype. This CDR3 reads CASSTLPGSTEAFF. The CDR3 nucleotides are TGTGCCAGCAGTACGCTACCGGGCTCTACTGAAGCTTTCTTT. The chain is built from TRBV28 and TRBJ1-1, with D unclear. This CDR3 is built from 14 residues. Per germline, CDR1 MDHEN and CDR2 SYDVKM. V was shortened by 5 bases and J by 5 bases, with 15 bases between the two germline ends.

This clonotype has just a few counts. V and J are TRBV27 and TRBJ2-3; 13 bases align to TRBD2. Germline V gene sequence: CDR1 MNHEY, CDR2 SMNVEV (reference sequence). V lost 3 bases and J lost 3; bases outside the gene matches: 9. This CDR3 has 18 amino acids. The CDR3 DNA is TGTGCCAGCAGTTTTCGGGGTGCGACTAGCGGGGGGACAGATACGCAGTATTTT. As protein: CASSFRGATSGGTDTQYF.

This chain connects TRBV7-6 to TRBJ2-7; TRBD1 matches at 9 bases. The CDR3 runs to 15 residues. The V segment lost 2 bases and the J segment 5 bases; nucleotides outside the gene matches: 7. The germline CDR1 and CDR2 sequences are SGHVS and FNYEAQ. The CDR3 loop is CASSLRDRGVDEQYF. The CDR3 DNA sequence: TGTGCCAGCAGCTTACGTGACAGGGGGGTTGACGAGCAGTACTTC.

This clonotype was seen a handful of times. This chain links TRBV12-3 or TRBV12-4 with TRBJ1-5; D might be TRBD1 (5 bases). The ends were cut back, 7 bases at V and 3 bases at J, with 22 bases in the middle. The CDR3 loop spans 17 amino acids. The CDR3 DNA follows: TGTGCCAGCACCAATGTAGATCCGGCAGGGCACAATCAGCCCCAGCATTTT. This sequence encodes CASTNVDPAGHNQPQHF.

V is TRBV28 and J is TRBJ2-5; 14 bases are shared with TRBD2. The junction had 20 bases not matched to a gene; V was cut back by 6 bases and J by 5 bases. Germline CDR1 MDHEN, CDR2 SYDVKM. The length of the CDR3 is 20 residues. The CDR3 nucleotides read TGTGCCAGCAGCCCGGGTCCCGGGACTAGCGGGAGTCCGGCTCGGGAGACCCAGTACTTC. Residues: CASSPGPGTSGSPARETQYF. The whole variable domain, filled in from reference TRBV28 and TRBJ2-5, reads DVKVTQSSRYLVKRTGEKVFLECVQDMDHENMFWYRQDPGLGLRLIYFSYDVKMKEKGDIPEGYSVSREKKERFSLILESASTNQTSMYLCASSPGPGTSGSPARETQYFGPGTRLLVL.